This record covers a single T cell receptor beta chain. Clones were read by immunoSEQ multiplex PCR, and TCRdb kept only the in-frame ones, dropping some. The data hold about 230,000 clones, with roughly 89% observed a single time. Trimming pared 7 bases from V and 0 bases from J, leaving 9 bases between. This CDR3 is built from 13 residues. The germline V gene encodes CDR1 LNHDA and CDR2 SQIVND (reference sequence). The data originate from a study of blood T cell repertoires in COVID-19. Across the study: Specimens from acute and convalescent COVID-19 originated in the United States, Italy and Spain.

Individuals aged about 18 to 100 years were recruited from 24 US areas. The sequence was collected from a woman in her twenties or thirties with acute COVID-19. Sequenced: PBMCs or T cells enriched from blood (not recorded which). This sequence joins TRBV19 and TRBJ1-2; tentative D call: TRBD1 (5 bases). CDR3 sequence: CASTGKSNYGYTF. The CDR3 DNA follows: TGTGCCAGTACAGGGAAGTCTAACTATGGCTACACCTTC.